The present entry profiles one T cell receptor (beta chain) with its context. Distinct nucleotide sequences in the sample also encode this CDR3. Per the germline V gene, CDR1 is MGHRA and CDR2 is YSYEKL. Trimming removed 0 bases at V and 0 bases at J, with 7 bases between. This CDR3 has 15 residues. The sample is drawn from a study of shared clonotypes between healthy human individuals. Study-level information: Three plates were used per donor for CD4 naive, three for CD4 memory, two for CD8 naive and one for CD8 memory.

CD4+ cell separation produced CD45RA+ naive and CD45RA-negative memory subsets. Genomic DNA belonging to each subset was distributed in equal measure over several immunoSEQ plates. Per the study methods: ImmunoSEQ gave junction-only sequences without quality scores, so filtering differed. The data were produced by immunoSEQ multiplex PCR, yet TCRdb's version contains in-frame clones alone and is incomplete. The V and J calls and clone size were taken over from that table, and D and trimming were inferred from the DNA. The sample yields about 1 million clones, roughly 75% seen once. Material for sequencing was memory CD4+ T cells sorted from blood. Documented subset: CD45RA-negative fraction. The TCR originated in a man between 18 and 29 years old in good health. The rearrangement uses TRBV4-1 and TRBJ2-3; D gene ambiguous. For the CDR3, the DNA is TGCGCCAGCAGCCAAGATGGAGCCAGCACAGATACGCAGTATTTT. Translated: CASSQDGASTDTQYF.